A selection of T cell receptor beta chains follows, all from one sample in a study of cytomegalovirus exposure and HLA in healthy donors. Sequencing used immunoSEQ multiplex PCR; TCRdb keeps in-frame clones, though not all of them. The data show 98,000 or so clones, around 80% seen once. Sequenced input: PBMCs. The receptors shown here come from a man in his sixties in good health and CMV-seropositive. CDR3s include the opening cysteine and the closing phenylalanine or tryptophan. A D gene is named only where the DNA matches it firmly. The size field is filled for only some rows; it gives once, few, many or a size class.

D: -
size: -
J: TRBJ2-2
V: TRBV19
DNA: TGTGCCAGTAGACTACAGGGGAACACCGGGGAGCTGTTTTTT
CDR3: CASRLQGNTGELFF

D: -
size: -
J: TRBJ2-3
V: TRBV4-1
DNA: TGCGCCAGCAGCCAACTCACAGATACGCAGTATTTT
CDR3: CASSQLTDTQYF

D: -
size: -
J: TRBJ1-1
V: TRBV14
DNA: TGTGCCAGCAGCCAAGTTGACAGGGAAGCTTTCTTT
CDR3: CASSQVDREAFF

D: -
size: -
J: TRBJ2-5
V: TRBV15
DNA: TGTGCCACCAGCAGAGATCGGTCTGGGGGGTCGCAGCAAGAGACCCAGTACTTC
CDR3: CATSRDRSGGSQQETQYF

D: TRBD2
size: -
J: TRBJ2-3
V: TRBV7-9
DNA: TGTGCCAGCAGCTCGACTAGCGGGGGGGCGTATACGCAGTATTTT
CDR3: CASSSTSGGAYTQYF

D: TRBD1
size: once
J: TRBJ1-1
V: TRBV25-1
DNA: TGTGCCAGCAGAGAGAGACAGGGTGAGGTTGAAGCTTTCTTT
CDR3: CASRERQGEVEAFF

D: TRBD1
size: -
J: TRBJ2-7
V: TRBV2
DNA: TGTGCCAGCAGTTGGACAGGCTACGAGCAGTACTTC
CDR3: CASSWTGYEQYF

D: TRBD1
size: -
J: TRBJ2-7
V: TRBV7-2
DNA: TGTGCCAGCAGCTCAGGGGGCTCCTACGAGCAGTACTTC
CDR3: CASSSGGSYEQYF

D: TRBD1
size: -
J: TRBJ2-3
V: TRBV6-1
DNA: TGTGCCAGCAGACCGACAGGGGTCGCCACAGATACGCAGTATTTT
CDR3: CASRPTGVATDTQYF

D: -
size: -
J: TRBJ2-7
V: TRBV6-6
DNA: TGTGCCAGCAGTTACTCGATACCAGACTCTACCTACGAGCAGTACTTC
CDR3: CASSYSIPDSTYEQYF

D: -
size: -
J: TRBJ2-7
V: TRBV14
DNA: TGTGCCAGCAGCCAAGCCAGGTTTATGGGCTACGAGCAGTACTTC
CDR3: CASSQARFMGYEQYF

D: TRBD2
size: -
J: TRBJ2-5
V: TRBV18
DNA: TGTGCCAGCTCCCCTGGGACTAGCGGGGGGCCACAAGAGACCCAGTACTTC
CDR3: CASSPGTSGGPQETQYF

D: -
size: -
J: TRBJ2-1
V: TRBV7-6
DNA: TGTGCCAGCAGCTTACTAGTAAACAGGATAGTAAATGAGCAGTTCTTC
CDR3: CASSLLVNRIVNEQFF

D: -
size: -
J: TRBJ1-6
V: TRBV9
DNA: TGTGCCAGCAGCCCCCGACAGAATAATTCACCCCTCCACTTT
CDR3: CASSPRQNNSPLHF

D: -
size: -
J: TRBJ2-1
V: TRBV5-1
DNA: TGCGCCAGCAGCTTGGGAGATAATGAGCAGTTCTTC
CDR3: CASSLGDNEQFF

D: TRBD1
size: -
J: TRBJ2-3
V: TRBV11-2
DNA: TGTGCCAGCAGCTCCGGGACAGGGTATTACACGCAGTATTTT
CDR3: CASSSGTGYYTQYF

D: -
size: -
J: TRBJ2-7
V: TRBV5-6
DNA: TGTGCCAGCAGCTTTGGACAGTCCTACGAGCAGTACTTC
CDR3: CASSFGQSYEQYF

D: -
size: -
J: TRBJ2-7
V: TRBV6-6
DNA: TGTGCCAGCAGTTACGGATTGGGGGGGGCAGACTACGAGCAGTACTTC
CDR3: CASSYGLGGADYEQYF

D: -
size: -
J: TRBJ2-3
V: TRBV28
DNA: TGTGCCAGCGGGTTAGCGATAACCACAGATACGCAGTATTTT
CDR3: CASGLAITTDTQYF

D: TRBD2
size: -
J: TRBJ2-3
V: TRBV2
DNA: TGTGCCAGCAGGGCCGGGACTAGCGGGACAGATACGCAGTATTTT
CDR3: CASRAGTSGTDTQYF

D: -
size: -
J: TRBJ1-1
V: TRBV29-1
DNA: TGCAGCGTTGATGACAGCTACACTGAAGCTTTCTTT
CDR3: CSVDDSYTEAFF

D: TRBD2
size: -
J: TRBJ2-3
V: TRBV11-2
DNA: TGTGCCAGCAGCCTAGCGGGGAACCAGATTTTT
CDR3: CASSLAGNQIF

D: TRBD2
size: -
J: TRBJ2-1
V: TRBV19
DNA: TGTGCCAGTATGGACTATAGCGGGGGGCCTAATGAGCAGTTCTTC
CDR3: CASMDYSGGPNEQFF

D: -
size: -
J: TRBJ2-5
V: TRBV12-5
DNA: TGTGCTAGTGGGGGGCAGGGCGAATCAGAGACCCAGTACTTC
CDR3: CASGGQGESETQYF

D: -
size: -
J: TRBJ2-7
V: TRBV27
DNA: TGTGCCAGCAGTTTCCAGGGTACGAGGTCCTACGAGCAGTACTTC
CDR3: CASSFQGTRSYEQYF

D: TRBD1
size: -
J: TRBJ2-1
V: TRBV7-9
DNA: TGTGCCAGCAGCTTAGCGCGACAGGGGGCGAATGAGCAGTTCTTC
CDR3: CASSLARQGANEQFF

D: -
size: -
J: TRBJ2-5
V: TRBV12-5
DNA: TGTGCTAGTGGCTCCAACAGGGAAAAGGCTGGAGTCCAAGAGACCCAGTACTTC
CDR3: CASGSNREKAGVQETQYF

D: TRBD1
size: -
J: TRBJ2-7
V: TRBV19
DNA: TGTGCCAGTAGTGTCGGACAGGGGAGGGAGCAGTACTTC
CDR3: CASSVGQGREQYF

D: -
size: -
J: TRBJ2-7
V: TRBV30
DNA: TGTGCCTGGACGACAGGCCTAGGGAGTGAGCAGTACTTC
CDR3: CAWTTGLGSEQYF

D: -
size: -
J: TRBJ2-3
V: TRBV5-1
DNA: TGCGCCAGCAGCTTGGACAGGGCGGCAGATACGCAGTATTTT
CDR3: CASSLDRAADTQYF

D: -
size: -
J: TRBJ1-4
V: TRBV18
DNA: TGTGCCAGCTCACGGGCTGAAAAACTGTTTTTT
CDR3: CASSRAEKLFF

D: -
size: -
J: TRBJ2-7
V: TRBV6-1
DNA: TGTGCCAGCAGTGAAAATTGGAGGTGGGGGGGCCGCTACGAGCAGTACTTC
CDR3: CASSENWRWGGRYEQYF

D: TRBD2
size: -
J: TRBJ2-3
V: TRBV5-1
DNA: TGCGCCAGCAGCTTGGGGACTAGCGGGGGCTCAGATACGCAGTATTTT
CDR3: CASSLGTSGGSDTQYF

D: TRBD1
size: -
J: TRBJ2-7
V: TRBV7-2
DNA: TGTGCCAGCAGCTTGGGACAGGGGTGGGCCTACGAGCAGTACTTC
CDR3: CASSLGQGWAYEQYF

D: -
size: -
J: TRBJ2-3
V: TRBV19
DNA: TGTGCCAGTAGTCCCCTCCCGACAGATACGCAGTATTTT
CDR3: CASSPLPTDTQYF

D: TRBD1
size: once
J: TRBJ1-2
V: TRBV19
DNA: TGTGCCAGTAGCGACAGGGCGGCTAACTATGGCTACACCTTC
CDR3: CASSDRAANYGYTF